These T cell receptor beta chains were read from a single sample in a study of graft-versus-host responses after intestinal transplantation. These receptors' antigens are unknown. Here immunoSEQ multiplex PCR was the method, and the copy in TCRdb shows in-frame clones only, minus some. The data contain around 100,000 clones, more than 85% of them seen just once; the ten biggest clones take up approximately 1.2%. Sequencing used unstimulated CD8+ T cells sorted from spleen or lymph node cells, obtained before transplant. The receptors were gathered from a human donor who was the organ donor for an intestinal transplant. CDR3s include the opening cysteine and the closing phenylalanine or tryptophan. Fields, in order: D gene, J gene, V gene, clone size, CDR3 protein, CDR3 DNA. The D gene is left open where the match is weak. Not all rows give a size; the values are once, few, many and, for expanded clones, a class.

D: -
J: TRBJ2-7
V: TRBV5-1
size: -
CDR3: CASSLYFSDYEQYF
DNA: TGCGCCAGCAGCTTGTACTTCTCCGACTACGAGCAGTACTTC

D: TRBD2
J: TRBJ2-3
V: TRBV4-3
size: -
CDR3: CASSQAPFSGRAPDTQYF
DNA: TGCGCCAGCAGCCAAGCCCCCTTTAGCGGGAGGGCCCCAGATACGCAGTATTTT

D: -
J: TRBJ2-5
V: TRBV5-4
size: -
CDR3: CASSSAEGTQYF
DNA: TGTGCCAGCAGCTCGGCGGAAGGGACCCAGTACTTC

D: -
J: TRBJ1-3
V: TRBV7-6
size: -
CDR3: CASSLGGLRNTIYF
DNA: TGTGCCAGCAGCTTAGGCGGTTTGCGAAACACCATATATTTT

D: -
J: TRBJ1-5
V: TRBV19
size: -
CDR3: CASRGGTNQPQHF
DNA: TGTGCCAGTAGGGGGGGGACCAATCAGCCCCAGCATTTT

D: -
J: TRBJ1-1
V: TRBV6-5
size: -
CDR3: CASSLGGGTEAFF
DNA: TGTGCCAGCAGTTTGGGGGGGGGAACTGAAGCTTTCTTT

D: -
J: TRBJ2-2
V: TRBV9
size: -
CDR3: CASSVASRWGSANTGELFF
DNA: TGTGCCAGCAGCGTAGCTAGCCGGTGGGGCAGTGCGAACACCGGGGAGTTGTTTTTT

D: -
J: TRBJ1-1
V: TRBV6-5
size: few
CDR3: CASRRGDTEAFF
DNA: TGTGCCAGTCGCAGGGGAGACACTGAAGCTTTCTTT

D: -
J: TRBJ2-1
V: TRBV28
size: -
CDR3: CASSFRGDEQFF
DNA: TGTGCCAGCAGTTTCAGGGGAGATGAGCAGTTCTTC

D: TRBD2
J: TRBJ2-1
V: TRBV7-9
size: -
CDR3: CASSFEASGSNEQFF
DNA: TGTGCCAGCAGCTTTGAGGCTAGCGGGAGCAATGAGCAGTTCTTC

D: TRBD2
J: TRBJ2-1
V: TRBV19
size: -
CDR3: CASSYFSGSGNEQFF
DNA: TGTGCCAGTAGTTACTTTAGCGGGAGTGGTAATGAGCAGTTCTTC

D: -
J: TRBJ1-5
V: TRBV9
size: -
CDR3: CASSVEGYSNQPQHF
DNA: TGTGCCAGCAGCGTAGAAGGTTATAGCAATCAGCCCCAGCATTTT

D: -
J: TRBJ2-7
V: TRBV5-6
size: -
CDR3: CASSLGQGSNEQYF
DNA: TGTGCCAGCAGCTTGGGGCAGGGAAGTAACGAGCAGTACTTC

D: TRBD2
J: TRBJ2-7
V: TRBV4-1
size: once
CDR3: CASSQDLLTAGVGDEQYF
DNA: TGCGCCAGCAGCCAAGATCTCCTGACAGCGGGGGTCGGGGACGAGCAGTACTTC

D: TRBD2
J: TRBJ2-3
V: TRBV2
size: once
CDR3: CAGRGRVTDTQYF
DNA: TGTGCCGGACGCGGGAGGGTCACAGATACGCAGTATTTT

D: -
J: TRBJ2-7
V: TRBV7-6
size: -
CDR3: CASSLVTRGHEQYF
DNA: TGTGCCAGCAGCTTAGTGACCAGGGGACACGAGCAGTACTTC

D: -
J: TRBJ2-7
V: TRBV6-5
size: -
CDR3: CASSYAGSSYEQYF
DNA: TGTGCCAGCAGTTATGCAGGGAGCTCCTACGAGCAGTACTTC

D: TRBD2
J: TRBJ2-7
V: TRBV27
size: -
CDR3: CASSLCCGSVYEQYF
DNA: TGTGCCAGCAGTTTGTGTTGCGGGAGTGTATACGAGCAGTACTTC

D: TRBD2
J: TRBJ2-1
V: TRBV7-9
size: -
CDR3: CASSLVRGGLAGGEQFF
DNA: TGTGCCAGCAGCTTAGTTCGGGGAGGACTAGCGGGAGGGGAGCAGTTCTTC

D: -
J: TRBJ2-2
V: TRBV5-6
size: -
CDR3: CASSLQNTGELFF
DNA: TGTGCCAGCAGCTTACAGAACACCGGGGAGCTGTTTTTT

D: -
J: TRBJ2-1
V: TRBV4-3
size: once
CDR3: CASSQRGAHEQFF
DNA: TGCGCCAGCAGCCAAAGGGGAGCGCATGAGCAGTTCTTC

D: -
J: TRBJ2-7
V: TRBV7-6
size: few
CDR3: CASSLGAALSYEQYF
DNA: TGTGCCAGCAGCTTAGGCGCAGCTCTGTCCTACGAGCAGTACTTC

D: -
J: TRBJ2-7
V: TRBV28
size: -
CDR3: CASIGFSYEQYF
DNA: TGTGCCAGCATAGGGTTTTCCTACGAGCAGTACTTC

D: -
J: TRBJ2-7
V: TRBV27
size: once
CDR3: CASSLNGYEQYF
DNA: TGTGCCAGCAGTTTAAATGGCTACGAGCAGTACTTC

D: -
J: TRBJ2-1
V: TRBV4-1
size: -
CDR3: CASSQDRTISNEQFF
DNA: TGCGCCAGCAGCCAAGATCGGACGATCAGCAATGAGCAGTTCTTC

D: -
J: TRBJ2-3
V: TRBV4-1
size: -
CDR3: CASSQEPPDTQYF
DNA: TGCGCCAGCAGCCAAGAGCCCCCAGATACGCAGTATTTT

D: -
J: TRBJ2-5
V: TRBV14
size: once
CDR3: CASSQVQGQETQYF
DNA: TGTGCCAGCAGCCAAGTGCAGGGACAAGAGACCCAGTACTTC

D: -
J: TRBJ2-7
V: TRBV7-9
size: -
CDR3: CASSLGRGDSYEQYF
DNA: TGTGCCAGCAGCTTAGGACGCGGCGATTCCTACGAGCAGTACTTC

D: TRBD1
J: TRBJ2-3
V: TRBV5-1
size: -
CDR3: CASSSGTGAYTQYF
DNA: TGCGCCAGCAGCTCCGGGACAGGGGCTTATACGCAGTATTTT

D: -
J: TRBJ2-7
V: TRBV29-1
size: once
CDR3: CSVEAVGTPNYEQYF
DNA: TGCAGCGTTGAAGCCGTCGGGACACCTAACTACGAGCAGTACTTC

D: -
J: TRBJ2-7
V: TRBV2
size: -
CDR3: CASSEQLWETADYEQYF
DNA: TGTGCCAGCAGTGAACAACTTTGGGAGACAGCCGATTACGAGCAGTACTTC

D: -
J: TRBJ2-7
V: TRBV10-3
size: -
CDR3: CAISESGSLYEQYF
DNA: TGTGCCATCAGTGAGTCGGGGTCTCTCTACGAGCAGTACTTC

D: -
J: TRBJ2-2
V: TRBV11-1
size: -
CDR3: CASSLVRTGELFF
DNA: TGTGCCAGCAGCTTAGTACGGACCGGGGAGCTGTTTTTT

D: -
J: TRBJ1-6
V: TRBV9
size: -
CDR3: CASSGGPFGYSPLHF
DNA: TGTGCCAGCTCTGGGGGCCCCTTTGGGTATTCACCCCTCCACTTT

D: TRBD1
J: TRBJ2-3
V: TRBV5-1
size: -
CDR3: CASSSEHRGLTDTQYF
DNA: TGCGCCAGCAGCTCAGAGCACAGGGGGCTCACAGATACGCAGTATTTT

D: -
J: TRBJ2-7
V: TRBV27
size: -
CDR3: CASSWGQGPYEQYF
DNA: TGTGCCAGCAGTTGGGGCCAGGGTCCCTACGAGCAGTACTTC

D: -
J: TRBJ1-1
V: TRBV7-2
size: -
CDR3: CASSLQGAEAFF
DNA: TGTGCCAGCAGCTTGCAGGGCGCTGAAGCTTTCTTT

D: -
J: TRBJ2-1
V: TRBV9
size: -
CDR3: CASSVGDPTYNEQFF
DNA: TGTGCCAGCAGCGTAGGGGACCCTACCTACAATGAGCAGTTCTTC

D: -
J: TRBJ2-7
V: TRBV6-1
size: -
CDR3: CASSERPGVTYEQYF
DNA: TGTGCCAGCAGTGAAAGGCCAGGGGTTACCTACGAGCAGTACTTC

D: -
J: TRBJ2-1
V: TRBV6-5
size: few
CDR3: CASSYGEASYNEQFF
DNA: TGTGCCAGCAGTTACGGTGAGGCCTCCTACAATGAGCAGTTCTTC

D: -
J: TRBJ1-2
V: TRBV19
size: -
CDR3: CASSLLTGIPYGYTF
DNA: TGTGCCAGTAGTCTTCTAACAGGGATCCCGTATGGCTACACCTTC

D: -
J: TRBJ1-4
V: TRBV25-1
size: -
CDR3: CASSLEGGNEKLFF
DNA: TGTGCCAGCAGTTTAGAAGGCGGGAATGAAAAACTGTTTTTT

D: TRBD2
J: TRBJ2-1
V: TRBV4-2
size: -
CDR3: CASSDVAGSYNEQFF
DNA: TGTGCCAGCAGCGACGTAGCGGGATCTTACAATGAGCAGTTCTTC

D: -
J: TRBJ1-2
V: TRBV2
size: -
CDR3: CASEYTQGLYGYTF
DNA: TGTGCCAGCGAGTACACTCAGGGATTATATGGCTACACCTTC

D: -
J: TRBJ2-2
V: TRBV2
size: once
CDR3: CASSERSGTGELFF
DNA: TGTGCCAGCAGTGAAAGGTCGGGTACCGGGGAGCTGTTTTTT

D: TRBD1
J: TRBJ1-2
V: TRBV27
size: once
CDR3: CASSQGTGAGYGYTF
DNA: TGTGCCAGCAGTCAAGGGACAGGGGCCGGCTATGGCTACACCTTC

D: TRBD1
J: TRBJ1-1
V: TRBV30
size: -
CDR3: CAWKDREGWGEAFF
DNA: TGTGCCTGGAAGGACAGGGAAGGTTGGGGTGAAGCTTTCTTT

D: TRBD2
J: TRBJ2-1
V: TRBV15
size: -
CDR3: CATSGKLAGVGNEQFF
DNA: TGTGCCACCAGCGGCAAACTAGCGGGCGTAGGGAATGAGCAGTTCTTC

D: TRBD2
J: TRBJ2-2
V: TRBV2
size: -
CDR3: CASSASAGGLGELFF
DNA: TGTGCCAGCAGTGCAAGCGCGGGAGGGCTCGGGGAGCTGTTTTTT

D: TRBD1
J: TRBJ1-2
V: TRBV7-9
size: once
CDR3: CASSRAYRGLNYGYTF
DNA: TGTGCCAGCAGCCGAGCCTACAGGGGGCTTAACTATGGCTACACCTTC

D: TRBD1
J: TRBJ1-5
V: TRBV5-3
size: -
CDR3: CARTVSGGYSNQPQHF
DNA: TGTGCCAGAACGGTCTCAGGGGGCTATAGCAATCAGCCCCAGCATTTT

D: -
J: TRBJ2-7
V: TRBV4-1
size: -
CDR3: CASSQVAGTYEQYF
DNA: TGCGCCAGCAGCCAAGTGGCGGGAACCTACGAGCAGTACTTC

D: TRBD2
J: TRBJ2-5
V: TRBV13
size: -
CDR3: CASSSTSGRVMETQYF
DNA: TGTGCCAGCAGCTCGACTAGCGGGAGGGTAATGGAGACCCAGTACTTC

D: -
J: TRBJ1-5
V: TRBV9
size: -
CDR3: CASPLGRDQPQHF
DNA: TGTGCCAGCCCCTTGGGCCGAGATCAGCCCCAGCATTTT

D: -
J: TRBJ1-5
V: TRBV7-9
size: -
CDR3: CASSAGTGNQPQHF
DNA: TGTGCCAGCAGCGCCGGGACCGGGAATCAGCCCCAGCATTTT